The 17 T cell receptor beta chains below were found in one sample sequenced in a study of radiotherapy plus CTLA-4 blockade in lung cancer. Sequencing used immunoSEQ multiplex PCR; TCRdb keeps in-frame clones, though not all of them. This sample has around 22,000 clones, with 71% found just once. Here the sequenced sample was peripheral blood, taken from a patient treated with radiotherapy plus ipilimumab. The receptors here all came from a human donor with non-small cell lung cancer whose response to radiotherapy plus ipilimumab could not be evaluated.

The CDR3 sequence is CASSQDGGASGEETQYF. In nucleotides, the CDR3 is TGCGCCAGCAGCCAAGACGGTGGGGCTAGCGGTGAAGAGACCCAGTACTTC. The J gene is TRBJ2-5, the V gene TRBV4-1, with 7 bases identical to TRBD2. The junction had 10 bases not matched to a gene; V was cut back by 0 bases and J by 3 bases. The CDR3 sequence is 17 residues long. The germline V gene encodes CDR1 MGHRA and CDR2 YSYEKL.

The genes are TRBV7-9 and TRBJ1-2; D remains ambiguous. Germline V gives CDR1 SEHNR, CDR2 FQNEAQ (reference sequence). Trimming stripped 4 bases from V and 5 bases from J, with 8 bases between. The length of the CDR3 is 12 residues. In DNA form, the CDR3 reads TGTGCCAGCAGCTCAGACATGTATGGCTACACCTTC. Translating gives CASSSDMYGYTF.

CDR3 nucleotide sequence: TGTGCCAGCAGTGAAGGGGGCGGGACTCCCTACGAGCAGTACTTC. It encodes CASSEGGGTPYEQYF. The V gene is TRBV2, the J gene TRBJ2-7, with D maybe TRBD2 (6 bases). CDR3 length: 15 amino acids. Germline V gene data show CDR1 as SNHLY and CDR2 as FYNNEI. Trimming removed 1 base from V and 2 bases from J, with 12 bases in between.

The V and J genes are TRBV5-1 and TRBJ1-4; a possible D gene is TRBD1 (5 bases). CDR1 is SGHRS and CDR2 is YFSETQ in the germline V gene. V was trimmed by 4 bases and J by 6 bases, leaving 10 bases between them. The CDR3 is made up of 13 amino acids. CDR3 region: CASSPGGDEKLFF. In nucleotides, the CDR3 is TGCGCCAGCAGCCCGGGAGGGGATGAAAAACTGTTTTTT.

The chain carries TRBV18 and TRBJ2-1; 11 nucleotides line up with TRBD2. V lost 3 bases, J lost 5 bases, and 12 bases stayed unmatched. The CDR3 consists of 18 residues. CDR1 and CDR2 from the germline V gene are KGHSH and LQKENI. CDR3 loop: CASSPFNPSGRKNNEQFF. The CDR3, as DNA: TGTGCCAGCTCACCGTTTAATCCTAGCGGGAGGAAAAACAATGAGCAGTTCTTC.

The V call is TRBV19, the J call TRBJ1-1; TRBD1 agrees at 9 bases. The CDR3 sequence is 15 residues long. The germline gives CDR1 LNHDA, CDR2 SQIVND (reference sequence). CDR3 region: CCKHRDREKVTEAFF. The CDR3 DNA is TGTTGCAAACACCGGGACAGGGAGAAAGTCACTGAAGCTTTCTTT.

The V gene is TRBV6-5, the J gene TRBJ1-1; D is perhaps TRBD1 (6 bases). CDR1 is MNHEY, CDR2 SVGAGI, per germline. The CDR3 length is 14 residues. The V and J ends lost 2 bases and 0 bases respectively, with 7 bases between them. CDR3 nucleotides: TGTGCCAGCAGTTACGGGACACTGAACACTGAAGCTTTCTTT. This translates into CASSYGTLNTEAFF.

The J gene is TRBJ2-7, the V gene TRBV5-1; TRBD2 agrees at 8 bases. Losses at the gene ends were 5 bases for V and 0 bases for J; bases not matched to a gene: 7. CDR3 size: 15 residues. Germline-derived CDR1 and CDR2 are SGHRS and YFSETQ. CDR3 residues: CASRASREDSYEQYF. The CDR3 DNA sequence: TGCGCCAGCAGGGCTTCGCGGGAGGACTCCTACGAGCAGTACTTC.

The genes are TRBV2 and TRBJ1-5, with TRBD1 identical over 9 bases. Trimming took 11 bases from V and 8 from J; bases not matched to a gene: 13. CDR1 SNHLY and CDR2 FYNNEI come from the germline V gene. This CDR3 comprises 14 residues. CDR3 sequence: CAGGGQGGDEPQHF. The CDR3 coding sequence is TGTGCCGGAGGGGGACAGGGCGGGGATGAGCCCCAGCATTTT.

The J gene is TRBJ2-7, the V gene TRBV18; D is undetermined. This CDR3 is built from 13 residues. Germline CDR1 and CDR2: KGHSH and LQKENI. V lost 3 bases, J lost 3 bases, and 9 bases lay in between. CDR3 sequence reads: CASSPPSSYEQYF. CDR3 DNA: TGTGCCAGCTCACCTCCTTCCAGCTACGAGCAGTACTTC.

The rearrangement joins TRBV7-9 to TRBJ2-2, with TRBD1 identical over 12 bases. Germline CDR1 SEHNR, CDR2 FQNEAQ (reference sequence). The length of the CDR3 is 17 residues. The V gene end was trimmed by 5 bases and the J gene end by 7 bases; junction bases not matched to a gene: 11. The CDR3: CASSLPLGQGANGELFF. Here the CDR3 DNA reads TGTGCCAGCAGCCTTCCCCTGGGACAGGGGGCGAACGGGGAGCTGTTTTTT.

The chain couples TRBV18 to TRBJ2-2, with 9 bases that match TRBD2. V was clipped by 0 bases and J by 8 bases; unmatched bases: 7. Germline loops: CDR1 KGHSH, CDR2 LQKENI. The CDR3 contains 16 residues. CDR3 DNA: TGTGCCAGCTCACCACCTAGCGGGAGAATCTCGGGGGAGCTGTTTTTT. Its translation is CASSPPSGRISGELFF.

The chain combines TRBV4-1 with TRBJ1-5; 10 positions match TRBD1. The CDR3 length is 14 residues. Germline V gene data show CDR1 as MGHRA and CDR2 as YSYEKL. V lost 2 bases, J lost 6 bases, and 1 base stayed unmatched. In DNA, the CDR3 is TGCGCCAGCAGCCAATGGACAGGGGGTCAGCCCCAGCATTTT. This translates into CASSQWTGGQPQHF.

This clone has just a few counts. The chain links TRBV6-6 to TRBJ2-7; weak D call: TRBD1 (7 bases). This CDR3 spans 16 amino acids. Trimming took 0 bases from V and 2 from J, leaving 14 bases between them. Germline CDR1 reads MNHNY; CDR2 reads SVGAGI (reference sequence). The CDR3 is CASSYSWGRGAYEQYF. The CDR3 region has the DNA TGTGCCAGCAGTTACTCATGGGGCAGGGGGGCCTACGAGCAGTACTTC.

This clone has a handful of counts. CDR3 nucleotides: TGTGCCAGCGGGCCAGGGGAGACCCAGTACTTC. Its protein is CASGPGETQYF. The V gene is TRBV19, the J gene TRBJ2-5, with D tentatively TRBD1 (5 bases). Germline CDR1 is LNHDA and CDR2 is SQIVND (reference sequence). The CDR3 length is 11 residues. V gave up 9 bases and J gave up 5 bases, with 10 bases separating them.

This clone was counted once. This chain joins TRBV10-3 and TRBJ2-1, with TRBD1 matching 9 bases. Unmatched junction bases numbered 10, after V lost 2 bases and J lost 8 bases. The CDR3 consists of 16 residues. CDR1 and CDR2 (germline): ENHRY, SYGVKD. The DNA for the CDR3 is TGTGCCATCAGTGAGACGTTAGGGGACAGGGACGATGAGCAGTTCTTC. Protein product: CAISETLGDRDDEQFF.

This sequence joins TRBV5-1 and TRBJ2-5; 9 nucleotides align to TRBD2. This CDR3 has 14 residues. V lost 0 bases and J lost 5; bases outside the gene matches: 2. Looked up from germline, CDR1 is SGHRS and CDR2 is YFSETQ. CDR3 protein: CASSLEAGGETQYF. DNA for the CDR3: TGCGCCAGCAGCTTGGAGGCGGGGGGGGAGACCCAGTACTTC.